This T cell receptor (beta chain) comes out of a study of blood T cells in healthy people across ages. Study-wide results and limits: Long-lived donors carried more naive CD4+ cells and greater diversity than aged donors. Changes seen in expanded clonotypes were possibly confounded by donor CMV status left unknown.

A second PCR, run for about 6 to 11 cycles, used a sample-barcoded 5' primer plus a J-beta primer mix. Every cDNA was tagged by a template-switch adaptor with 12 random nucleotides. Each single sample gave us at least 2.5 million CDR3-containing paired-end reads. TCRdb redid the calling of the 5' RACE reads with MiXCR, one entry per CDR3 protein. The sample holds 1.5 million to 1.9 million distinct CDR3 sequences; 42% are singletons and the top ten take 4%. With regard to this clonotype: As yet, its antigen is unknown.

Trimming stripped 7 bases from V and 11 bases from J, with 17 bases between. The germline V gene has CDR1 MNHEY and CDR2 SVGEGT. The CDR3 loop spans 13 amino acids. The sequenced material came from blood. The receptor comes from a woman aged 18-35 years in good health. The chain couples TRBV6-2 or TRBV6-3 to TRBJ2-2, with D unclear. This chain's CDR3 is CASNRHAPGELFF. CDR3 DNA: TGTGCCAGCAACCGCCATGCACCGGGCGAGCTGTTTTTT.